This T cell receptor (beta chain) was retrieved from a study of blood T cell repertoires in COVID-19. Study-level background: PBMCs, B-cell-depleted T cells, or T cells were the source of the cDNA or gDNA that made up the material.

Recruits, aged roughly 18 to 90 years, lived in about two dozen US areas. Assignment of participants to cohorts was predicated upon participant-reported clinical history. Authors' processing steps: Reference gene primer amplification yielded estimated nucleated cell counts. TCRdb's copy holds only in-frame clones and misses some; the assay was immunoSEQ multiplex PCR. Clonal size and the V and J genes are those of that table, whereas D and trimming came from the DNA. Of about 320,000 clones detected, approximately 89% appear once; the ten largest clones hold 5%. The CDR3 is 17 amino acids. CDR1 is SNHLY and CDR2 is FYNNEI in the germline V gene. J gave up 2 bases and V 1 base, and 8 bases lay outside the gene matches.

Material for sequencing was PBMCs or T cells enriched from blood (not recorded which). The chain combines TRBV2 with TRBJ2-3, with TRBD2 identical over 8 bases. The TCR was taken from a man aged 25-45 years who had recovered from COVID-19. Here the CDR3 reads CASSEVSGGLITDTQYF. DNA for the CDR3: TGTGCCAGCAGTGAAGTTTCGGGGGGGCTAATCACAGATACGCAGTATTTT.